This T cell receptor (beta chain) was found in a study of blood T cells in healthy people across ages. Combining a sample-barcoded 5' primer with a J-beta primer mix, a second PCR ran for about 7 to 11 cycles. From each sample, at least 2.5 million paired-end reads containing CDR3 were obtained. One entry per CDR3 protein, called by TCRdb with MiXCR from the 5' RACE reads. The table has some 860,000 distinct CDR3 sequences, approximately 60% seen once. Looked up from germline, CDR1 is SGHTA and CDR2 is FQGNSA. This CDR3 has 20 amino acids. V shed 4 bases and J 5 bases; nucleotides not matched to a gene: 18. Total RNA, at least 6 micrograms per sample, came from PBMCs.

The chain links TRBV7-2 to TRBJ2-1, with 12 bases fitting TRBD2. Sequences were obtained from blood. The receptor was isolated from a man in his forties or fifties in good health. CDR3 sequence (DNA): TGTGCCAGCAGCTCCCTAATACGGCTAGCGGGAGGGCCCTCTCACAATGAGCAGTTCTTC. Encoded protein: CASSSLIRLAGGPSHNEQFF.